The 21 T cell receptor beta chains below come from one sample, sequenced in a study of cytomegalovirus exposure and HLA in healthy donors. The PCR used 60 Vbeta and 13 Jbeta primers. Sequencing used immunoSEQ multiplex PCR; TCRdb keeps in-frame clones, though not all of them. This table holds more than 95,000 clones, around 75% found once. The sample taken for sequencing was PBMCs. These receptors all come from a young man in good health and CMV-seronegative.

In this sample, this clone turned up a few times. The chain employs TRBV2 and TRBJ2-5; a weak D match, TRBD2 (6 bases). Trimming stripped 5 bases from V and 4 bases from J, with 14 bases between. The germline gives CDR1 SNHLY, CDR2 FYNNEI. The CDR3 contains 14 residues. In DNA form, the CDR3 reads TGTGCCAGCAGTTCGCGGGGCACGGGAGAGACCCAGTACTTC. This codes for CASSSRGTGETQYF.

This CDR3 is CASPLRRASTGELFF. The CDR3 DNA reads as TGTGCCAGCCCCCTCCGGCGGGCTAGCACCGGGGAGCTGTTTTTT. V usage is TRBV7-8 and J usage is TRBJ2-2; D perhaps matches TRBD2 (5 bases). Trimming left V 8 bases short and J 4 bases short, with 17 bases between. The germline V gene encodes CDR1 SGHVS and CDR2 FQNEAQ. This CDR3 is built from 15 residues.

The chain combines TRBV5-5 with TRBJ1-5; no firm D call. The germline V gene has CDR1 SGHKS and CDR2 YYEKEE (reference sequence). The CDR3 spans 15 residues. The V and J ends lost 4 bases and 9 bases respectively, with 20 bases between them. The CDR3 is CASSPYTDGLRPQHF. Written as DNA, the CDR3 is TGTGCCAGCAGCCCATACACAGACGGCCTAAGGCCCCAGCATTTT.

V is TRBV4-1 and J is TRBJ1-1; 9 positions match TRBD1. This CDR3 has 16 amino acids. V shed 4 bases, J shed 11 bases, and the junction held 17 bases outside the gene matches. Germline V gene data show CDR1 as MGHRA and CDR2 as YSYEKL. As DNA, the CDR3 is TGCGCCAGCAGCCCTGTACAGCGGGACAGGGTATCGGTGGCTTTCTTT. It encodes CASSPVQRDRVSVAFF.

The CDR3 DNA is TGTGCCAGCAACCGGGACTTGTACTACGAGCAGTACTTC. This codes for CASNRDLYYEQYF. V and J are TRBV6-6 and TRBJ2-7; tentative D call: TRBD2 (6 bases). The V end lost 7 bases, the J end lost 3 bases, and 13 bases lay between the germline ends. This CDR3 region has 13 residues. Looked up from germline, CDR1 is MNHNY and CDR2 is SVGAGI (reference sequence).

The chain employs TRBV18 and TRBJ2-7, with 8 bases that match TRBD1. The junction had 17 bases not matched to a gene; V was cut back by 11 bases and J by 5 bases. There are 15 residues in the CDR3. Germline V lookup: CDR1 KGHSH, CDR2 LQKENI. DNA of the CDR3: TGTGCCTGCCAAGAGCGACAGGGGATAGTCGACGAGCAGTACTTC. It codes for CACQERQGIVDEQYF. Full variable domain (rest looked up from reference TRBV18 and TRBJ2-7): NAGVMQNPRHLVRRRGQEARLRCSPMKGHSHVYWYRQLPEEGLKFMVYLQKENIIDESGMPKERFSAEFPKEGPSILRIQQVVRGDSAAYFCACQERQGIVDEQYFGPGTRLTVT.

The chain uses TRBV28 and TRBJ2-3; possible D gene TRBD1, 6 bases. This CDR3 has 14 amino acids. V shed 4 bases and J shed 5 bases, with 13 bases lying between them. Per germline, CDR1 MDHEN and CDR2 SYDVKM. Written as DNA, the CDR3 is TGTGCCAGCAGTTCAAGGGGGACGGGAGATACGCAGTATTTT. Translating gives CASSSRGTGDTQYF.

V usage is TRBV5-6 and J usage is TRBJ1-4, with D perhaps TRBD1 (5 bases). V was shortened by 1 base and J by 7 bases, with 11 bases between the two germline ends. Germline values: CDR1 SGHDT, CDR2 YYEEEE. The CDR3 extends over 14 amino acids. Here the CDR3 DNA reads TGTGCCAGCAGCTTGCCGGGGGTCGGTGAAAAACTGTTTTTT. It specifies CASSLPGVGEKLFF.

The chain links TRBV7-8 to TRBJ2-7, with 8 bases aligning to TRBD1. Looked up from germline, CDR1 is SGHVS and CDR2 is FQNEAQ. CDR3 length: 16 residues. The V segment lost 1 base and the J segment 1 base; nucleotides outside the gene matches: 6. CDR3 protein: CASSLVTGTGSYEQYF. In nucleotides, the CDR3 is TGTGCCAGCAGCTTAGTCACCGGGACAGGATCCTACGAGCAGTACTTC.

V gene TRBV7-9 combines with J gene TRBJ2-1; maybe TRBD1 (5 bases). The CDR3 covers 13 residues. The germline CDR1 and CDR2 sequences are SEHNR and FQNEAQ (reference sequence). The germline V and J ends were trimmed by 7 bases and 4 bases, with 11 bases remaining between them. The CDR3 nucleotides read TGTGCCAGCACCCTTGGGGCTTACAATGAGCAGTTCTTC. It encodes CASTLGAYNEQFF.

This rearrangement joins TRBV9 to TRBJ2-1, with a weak D call TRBD2 (7 bases). Germline loops: CDR1 SGDLS, CDR2 YYNGEE. The CDR3 totals 14 residues. V shed 5 bases and J shed 2 bases, with 11 bases lying between them. CDR3: CASSWGGPYNEQFF. The CDR3 region has the DNA TGTGCCAGCAGTTGGGGGGGCCCCTACAATGAGCAGTTCTTC.

This chain links TRBV5-1 with TRBJ2-3; possible D gene TRBD2, 6 bases. The CDR3 has 16 residues. The germline V gene encodes CDR1 SGHRS and CDR2 YFSETQ. V lost 4 bases, J lost 2 bases, and 17 bases lay in between. The CDR3 spells CASSREGSGDTDTQYF. In DNA, the CDR3 is TGCGCCAGCAGCCGCGAAGGTAGCGGCGACACAGATACGCAGTATTTT.

V is TRBV11-2 and J is TRBJ2-4; 8 nucleotides align to TRBD1. This CDR3 is built from 16 residues. Unmatched junction bases numbered 9, after V lost 6 bases and J lost 2 bases. Per germline, CDR1 SGHAT and CDR2 FQNNGV. CDR3 sequence reads: CASRSPAGGSKNIQYF. The DNA for the CDR3 is TGTGCCAGCAGGTCCCCGGCAGGGGGCTCCAAAAACATTCAGTACTTC.

V gene TRBV27 combines with J gene TRBJ1-6, with 8 bases lining up with TRBD1. The V gene's germline CDR1 is MNHEY and CDR2 SMNVEV (reference sequence). With V trimmed by 10 bases and J by 7 bases, 6 bases remained unmatched. The length of the CDR3 is 13 residues. The chain's CDR3 is CAIGQGLNSPLHF. For the CDR3, the DNA is TGTGCCATCGGACAGGGTTTGAATTCACCCCTCCACTTT.

The chain recombines TRBV28 with TRBJ1-5; TRBD1 is a possible D gene (5 bases). The CDR3 has 13 residues. Trimming took 2 bases from V and 6 from J, leaving 8 bases between them. CDR1 is MDHEN and CDR2 is SYDVKM in the germline V gene. The CDR3 DNA reads TGTGCCAGCAGTTTAGAGCAGGGTCAGCCCCAGCATTTT. Protein sequence: CASSLEQGQPQHF.

J is TRBJ2-1 and V is TRBV13, with D unresolved. CDR1 and CDR2 from the germline V gene are PRHDT and FYEKMQ (reference sequence). The CDR3 covers 13 residues. Trimming cost V 5 bases and J 1 base, with 6 bases left between them. The CDR3 DNA sequence: TGTGCCAGCAGCCCTCCTTCCTACAATGAGCAGTTCTTC. This codes for CASSPPSYNEQFF.

V gene TRBV6-5 combines with J gene TRBJ2-3; 9 bases match TRBD1. V gave up 2 bases and J gave up 1 base; unmatched junction bases: 1. Germline values: CDR1 MNHEY, CDR2 SVGAGI. The CDR3 extends over 15 amino acids. The CDR3 loop reads CASSYRDRGTDTQYF. The CDR3, as DNA: TGTGCCAGCAGTTACCGGGACAGGGGCACAGATACGCAGTATTTT.

The V gene is TRBV19, the J gene TRBJ2-5, with D perhaps TRBD2 (5 bases). V dropped 4 bases and J dropped 5 bases, with 11 bases sitting between them. CDR1 and CDR2 from the germline V gene are LNHDA and SQIVND (reference sequence). The CDR3 length is 13 residues. CDR3 nucleotide sequence: TGTGCCAGTAGTACTGAGGGCGGGGAGACCCAGTACTTC. Residues: CASSTEGGETQYF.

V is TRBV27 and J is TRBJ1-6, with D perhaps matching TRBD1 (5 bases). Trimming removed 3 bases at V and 9 bases at J, with 12 bases between. Germline CDR1 MNHEY, CDR2 SMNVEV (reference sequence). The CDR3 runs 14 residues. The CDR3 is CASSFWAGRSPLHF. In DNA, the CDR3 is TGTGCCAGCAGTTTTTGGGCAGGGCGTTCACCCCTCCACTTT.

The rearrangement links TRBV11-2 to TRBJ2-7, with D perhaps matching TRBD1 (6 bases). This CDR3 is 14 amino acids long. Trimming removed 5 bases from V and 2 bases from J, with 13 bases in between. From germline, CDR1 is SGHAT and CDR2 FQNNGV. CDR3 residues: CASSPSNRAYEQYF. The CDR3 nucleotides are TGTGCCAGCAGCCCCTCCAACAGGGCCTACGAGCAGTACTTC.

The J gene is TRBJ2-3, the V gene TRBV28, with TRBD1 matching 7 bases. Germline trimming cut 8 bases from V and 6 bases from J; bases unmatched to any gene: 8. The CDR3 extends over 13 amino acids. CDR1 is MDHEN, CDR2 SYDVKM, per germline. CDR3 sequence reads: CASGTAETDTQYF. The CDR3, as DNA: TGTGCCAGCGGGACAGCCGAGACCGATACGCAGTATTTT.